Below, one T cell receptor (beta chain) is given with its context. TCRdb re-called the 5' RACE reads with MiXCR, one entry per CDR3 protein. Among about 200,000 distinct CDR3 sequences, about 13% were seen once, and the ten largest hold 16%. This specimen belongs to a study of CD8 T cells in ankylosing spondylitis. V was trimmed by 8 bases and J by 7 bases, leaving 18 bases between them. Germline-derived CDR1 and CDR2 are SGHAT and FQNNGV. The CDR3 sequence is 14 residues long. The clonotype originates from a male donor with ankylosing spondylitis or in good health (not recorded which). The chain joins TRBV11-2 to TRBJ1-5; possibly TRBD1 for D (6 bases). The source material was blood, either unsorted or a sorted T cell fraction (not recorded which). The CDR3 reads CASPRNGQPQPQHF. In nucleotides, the CDR3 is TGTGCCAGCCCCCGTAATGGACAGCCGCAGCCCCAGCATTTT.